Given below is one TCR beta chain in context. At least ten counts were recorded for this clonotype. What antigen it recognizes has not been identified. Within one base of it there is no much larger clone, and no base qualities were kept. TCRdb records Illumina HiSeq 2500 as the sequencer. TCR beta libraries were prepared by quantitative 5'-RACE with molecular barcodes. As for how the authors treated the data: A new computational method, built on a probabilistic model of VDJ rearrangement, was used to identify disease-linked TCR variants. TCRdb reran the public reads through fastp at Q25 and MiXCR, keeping productive beta chains. Rows with one shared CDR3 protein collapse into an entry with the most common genes and DNA. V and J calls and clone size were set by TCRdb, not the authors. This sample gives roughly 180,000 distinct CDR3 sequences in total; around a tenth of them show up just once. The ten biggest clones cover almost 30% of the sample.

This specimen comes from a study of CD8 T cells in ankylosing spondylitis (TCRdb year 2017). With regard to the full study: To find TCR variants linked to disease, the study profiled T cell receptor beta repertoires in ankylosing spondylitis patients and healthy donors. In total, the full study cohort was made up of over a hundred healthy donors and 20 to 25 ankylosing spondylitis patients. Peripheral blood samples were taken, and synovial fluid was additionally collected from ankylosing spondylitis patients.

General findings and caveats noted by the study authors: Some motif variants were previously reported in synovial fluid and blood of reactive arthritis patients, suggesting common disease-initiation mechanisms. The disease-linked clones showed a CD8+ phenotype and occurred at relatively low frequencies in peripheral blood. Blood from ankylosing spondylitis patients appeared to be characterized by a TCR beta motif composed of about eight highly homologous amino acid variants. Significant enrichment of the disease-linked clones was reported in matched synovial fluid samples from ankylosing spondylitis patients.

The clonotype originates from a male donor with ankylosing spondylitis or in good health (not recorded which). The sequencing sample was made of blood, either unsorted or a sorted T cell fraction (not recorded which).

The sequenced DNA is TGCAGTGCTCTGAGCTACTCGGGACAGGGTTTGGAGCCCCAGCATTTT. This codes for CSALSYSGQGLEPQHF. The chain couples TRBV20-1 to TRBJ1-5, and 9 junctional nucleotides match TRBD1. Looking up the germline V gene (reference sequence) yields CDR1 DFQATT and CDR2 SNEGSKA. V is cut back by 5 bases and J by 8 bases, with 16 bases in the junction unmatched. The CDR3 starts with the cysteine, ends with the phenylalanine, and has 16 residues. Only the CDR3 portion is preserved as DNA: 48 bases, with reading frame beginning at the first base.